The 9 T cell receptor beta chains given below trace back to one sample, sequenced in a study of OX40 agonist ivuxolimab in advanced cancers. Using immunoSEQ multiplex PCR, the repertoire was profiled, and TCRdb retains in-frame clones only, with some absent. The sample includes under 45,000 clones, more than 60% seen only once; the top ten take approximately 11%. The sample in question was CD4+ or CD8+ T cells sorted from blood, obtained in a trial of the OX40 agonist ivuxolimab. These receptors came from an adult with an advanced solid tumor such as melanoma, head and neck, liver or kidney cancer.

The chain carries TRBV11-2 and TRBJ1-5; D call uncertain. V was clipped by 5 bases and J by 2 bases, with 16 bases between them. The CDR3 consists of 16 residues. Germline V lookup: CDR1 SGHAT, CDR2 FQNNGV. The CDR3 spells CASSPLGRGGNQPQHF. DNA for the CDR3: TGTGCCAGCAGCCCACTCGGGCGTGGGGGCAATCAGCCCCAGCATTTT.

The CDR3 protein is CASNQQGHYGYTF. CDR3 coding DNA: TGTGCCAGCAACCAACAGGGCCACTATGGCTACACCTTC. The rearrangement joins TRBV28 to TRBJ1-2; D perhaps matches TRBD1 (6 bases). The V end lost 7 bases, the J end lost 3 bases, and 12 bases lay between the germline ends. This CDR3 is built from 13 residues. Germline CDR1 reads MDHEN; CDR2 reads SYDVKM.

The gene calls are TRBV5-1 and TRBJ2-7; 7 bases agree with TRBD1. V was clipped by 2 bases and J by 6 bases; unmatched bases: 5. CDR3 length: 13 residues. Germline V CDR1 and CDR2: SGHRS, YFSETQ. CDR3 region: CASSLGQALEQYF. CDR3 sequence (DNA): TGCGCCAGCAGCTTAGGACAGGCGCTCGAGCAGTACTTC.

The chain combines TRBV28 with TRBJ2-7, with 11 bases aligning to TRBD1. Trimming took 6 bases from V and 2 from J; bases not matched to a gene: 6. Germline CDR1 reads MDHEN; CDR2 reads SYDVKM. The CDR3 covers 15 residues. CDR3 DNA sequence: TGTGCCAGCAGCCCTCCGGGACAGGGGGCCTACGAGCAGTACTTC. As protein: CASSPPGQGAYEQYF. Supplemented by reference TRBV28 and TRBJ2-7, the full variable domain reads DVKVTQSSRYLVKRTGEKVFLECVQDMDHENMFWYRQDPGLGLRLIYFSYDVKMKEKGDIPEGYSVSREKKERFSLILESASTNQTSMYLCASSPPGQGAYEQYFGPGTRLTVT.

The chain combines TRBV7-6 with TRBJ2-3; 9 nucleotides line up with TRBD1. With V trimmed by 4 bases and J by 6 bases, 8 bases remained unmatched. Germline V gives CDR1 SGHVS, CDR2 FNYEAQ. CDR3 size: 15 residues. Written as DNA, the CDR3 is TGTGCCAGCAGCTACCGGACAGGGGAATCCGATACGCAGTATTTT. It codes for CASSYRTGESDTQYF.

The chain recombines TRBV28 with TRBJ1-2, with 9 positions matching TRBD1. Trimming at V came to 7 bases and at J to 8 bases, leaving 8 bases not matched to a gene. The CDR3 runs to 13 residues. Germline loops: CDR1 MDHEN, CDR2 SYDVKM. CDR3 amino acids: CASNPQGAGGYTF. The CDR3 bases are TGTGCCAGCAACCCACAGGGGGCCGGGGGCTACACCTTC.

The chain has TRBV19 and TRBJ2-7; 10 nucleotides align to TRBD2. The CDR3 covers 13 residues. Germline lookup yields CDR1 LNHDA and CDR2 SQIVND (reference sequence). V was clipped by 9 bases and J by 4 bases; unmatched bases: 6. CDR3 loop: CARVAGGRYEQYF. CDR3 coding DNA: TGTGCCAGGGTAGCGGGGGGTAGGTACGAGCAGTACTTC.

The gene calls are TRBV27 and TRBJ1-5; D is unclear. Germline-derived CDR1 and CDR2 are MNHEY and SMNVEV (reference sequence). Trimming shortened V by 5 bases and J by 0 bases, and 11 bases separated the two germline ends. The CDR3 runs 15 residues. CDR3 in amino acids: CASSPSSHSNQPQHF. In DNA form, the CDR3 reads TGTGCCAGCAGTCCCTCTTCTCATAGCAATCAGCCCCAGCATTTT.

The chain employs TRBV5-1 and TRBJ2-1; weak D call: TRBD2 (6 bases). V was pared by 4 bases and J by 2 bases, with 13 bases between. CDR3 length equals 15 residues. The germline V gene encodes CDR1 SGHRS and CDR2 YFSETQ. The CDR3 sequence: CASSPGGGTYNEQFF. Here the CDR3 DNA reads TGCGCCAGCAGCCCCGGGGGAGGCACCTACAATGAGCAGTTCTTC.